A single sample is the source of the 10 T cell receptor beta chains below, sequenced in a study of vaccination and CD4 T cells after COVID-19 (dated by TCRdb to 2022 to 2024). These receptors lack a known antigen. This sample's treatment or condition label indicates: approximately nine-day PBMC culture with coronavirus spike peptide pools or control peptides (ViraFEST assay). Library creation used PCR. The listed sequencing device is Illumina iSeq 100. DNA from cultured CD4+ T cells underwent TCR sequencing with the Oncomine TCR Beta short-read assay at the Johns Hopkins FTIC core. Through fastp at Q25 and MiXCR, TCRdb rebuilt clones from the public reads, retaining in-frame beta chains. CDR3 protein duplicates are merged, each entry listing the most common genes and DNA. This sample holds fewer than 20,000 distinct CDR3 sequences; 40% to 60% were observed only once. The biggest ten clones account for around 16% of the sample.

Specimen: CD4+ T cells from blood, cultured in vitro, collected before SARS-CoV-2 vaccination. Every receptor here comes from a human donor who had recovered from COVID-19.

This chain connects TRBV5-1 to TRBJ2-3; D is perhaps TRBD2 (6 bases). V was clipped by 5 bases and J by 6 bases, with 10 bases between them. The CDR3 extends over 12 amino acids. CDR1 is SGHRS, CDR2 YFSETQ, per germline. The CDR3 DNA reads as TGCGCCAGCAGTTCGGGAGTGGATACGCAGTATTTT. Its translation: CASSSGVDTQYF.

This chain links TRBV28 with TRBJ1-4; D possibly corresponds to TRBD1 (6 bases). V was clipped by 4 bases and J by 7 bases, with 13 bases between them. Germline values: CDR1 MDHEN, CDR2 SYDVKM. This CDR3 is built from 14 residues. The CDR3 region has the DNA TGTGCCAGCAGTTCAACCAGGACAGTTGAAAAACTGTTTTTT. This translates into CASSSTRTVEKLFF.

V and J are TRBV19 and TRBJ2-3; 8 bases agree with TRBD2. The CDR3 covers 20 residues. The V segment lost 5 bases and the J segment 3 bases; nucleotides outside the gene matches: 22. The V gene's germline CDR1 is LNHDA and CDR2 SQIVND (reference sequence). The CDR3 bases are TGTGCCAGTAGTCCACTCCTTCAAGCGGGAGTCATAGTTGGGACAGATACGCAGTATTTT. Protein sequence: CASSPLLQAGVIVGTDTQYF.

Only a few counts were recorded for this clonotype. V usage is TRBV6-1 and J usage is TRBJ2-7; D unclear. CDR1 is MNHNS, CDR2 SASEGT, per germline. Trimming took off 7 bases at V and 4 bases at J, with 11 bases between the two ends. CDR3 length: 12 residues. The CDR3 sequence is CASKSYSYEQYF. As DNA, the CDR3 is TGTGCCAGCAAGAGCTATAGTTACGAGCAGTACTTC.

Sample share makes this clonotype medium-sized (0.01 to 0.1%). The CDR3 loop reads CSPLGGSSVTDTQYF. DNA of the CDR3: TGCAGTCCTCTTGGGGGGAGCTCGGTCACAGATACGCAGTATTTT. The rearrangement links TRBV20-1 to TRBJ2-3; D perhaps matches TRBD2 (6 bases). The CDR3 spans 15 residues. Trimming cost V 8 bases and J 2 bases, with 20 bases left between them. Germline assignment: CDR1 DFQATT and CDR2 SNEGSKA (reference sequence).

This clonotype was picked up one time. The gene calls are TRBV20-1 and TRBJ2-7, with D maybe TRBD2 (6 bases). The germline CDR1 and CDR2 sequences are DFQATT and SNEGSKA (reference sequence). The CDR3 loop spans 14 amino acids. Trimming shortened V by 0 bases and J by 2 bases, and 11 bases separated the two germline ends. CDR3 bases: TGCAGTGCTAGAGACCCTAGCGCCGCCTACGAGCAGTACTTC. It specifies CSARDPSAAYEQYF.

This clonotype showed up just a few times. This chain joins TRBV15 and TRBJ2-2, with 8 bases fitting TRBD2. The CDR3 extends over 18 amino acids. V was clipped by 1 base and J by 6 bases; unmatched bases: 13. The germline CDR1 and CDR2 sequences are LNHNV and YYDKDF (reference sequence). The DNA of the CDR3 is TGTGCCACCAGCAGAGCCGCGGGCGGGAGGTCTGAATCCGGGGAGCTGTTTTTT. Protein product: CATSRAAGGRSESGELFF.

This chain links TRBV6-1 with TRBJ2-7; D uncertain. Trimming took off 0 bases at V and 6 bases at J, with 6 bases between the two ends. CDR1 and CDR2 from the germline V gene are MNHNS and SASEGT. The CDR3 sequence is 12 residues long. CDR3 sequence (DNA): TGTGCCAGCAGTGAAGCTTGGAGCGAGCAGTACTTC. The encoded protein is CASSEAWSEQYF.

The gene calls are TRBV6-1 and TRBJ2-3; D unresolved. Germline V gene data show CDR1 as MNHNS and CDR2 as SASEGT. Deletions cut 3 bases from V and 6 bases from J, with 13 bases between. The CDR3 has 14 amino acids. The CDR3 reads CASSEGGAGDTQYF. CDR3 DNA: TGTGCCAGCAGTGAGGGCGGTGCTGGGGATACGCAGTATTTT.

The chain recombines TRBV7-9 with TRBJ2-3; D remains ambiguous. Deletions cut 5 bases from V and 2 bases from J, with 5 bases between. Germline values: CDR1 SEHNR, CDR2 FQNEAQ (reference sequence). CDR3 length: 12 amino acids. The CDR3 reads CASSPDTDTQYF. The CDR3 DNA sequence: TGTGCCAGCAGCCCTGACACAGATACGCAGTATTTT.